Listed below are T cell receptor beta chains from one sample, sequenced in a study of T cell changes during pregnancy in multiple sclerosis. Data came from immunoSEQ multiplex PCR; TCRdb stores just in-frame clones and leaves some out. The profile shows tens of thousands of clones, approximately 95% of them singletons. The source material was CD8+ T cells from peripheral blood mononuclear cells, sampled in the third trimester of pregnancy. These receptors were collected from a female donor with multiple sclerosis, enrolled in a pregnancy study. CDR3s include the opening cysteine and the closing phenylalanine or tryptophan.

v_call	cdr3_length	j_call	cdr3_aa
TRBV29-1	13	TRBJ1-2	CSVEGDSNYGYTF
TRBV7-6	14	TRBJ2-1	CASSLFGQGNEQFF
TRBV10-1	15	TRBJ1-2	CASIPNTGKIEGYTF
TRBV10-3	13	TRBJ1-1	CARSPDRDTEAFF
TRBV19	18	TRBJ2-1	CASKLAGGPWTISDEQFF
TRBV27	16	TRBJ2-7	CASSLAGGLAGYEQYF
TRBV5-1	15	TRBJ2-1	CASTLDVEGDNEQFF
TRBV14	16	TRBJ1-2	CASSQVGTGNLYGYTF
TRBV12-5	17	TRBJ1-5	CASGLTGTGDSNQPQHF
TRBV7-9	13	TRBJ2-3	CASSMTGEGTQYF
TRBV27	15	TRBJ2-7	CASSWASPSRYEQYF
TRBV4-1	16	TRBJ1-5	CASSQEGDYSNQPQHF
TRBV28	22	TRBJ2-1	CARGWWGTGAGLAGGPYNEQFF
TRBV4-1	15	TRBJ2-1	CASSSWGGSYNEQFF